Listed below are T cell receptor beta chains from one sample, sequenced in a study of T cell changes during pregnancy in multiple sclerosis. Clones were sequenced by immunoSEQ multiplex PCR, and TCRdb holds only the in-frame ones, with some missing. In the table there are 80,000 to 130,000 clones, about 92% of which are singletons. The sequenced sample was peripheral blood, obtained in the second trimester of pregnancy. These receptors all come from a female donor with multiple sclerosis, enrolled in a pregnancy study. CDR3s include the opening cysteine and the closing phenylalanine or tryptophan. The order of the fields is CDR3 DNA, CDR3 protein, D gene, J gene, V gene, clone size. A D gene is named only where the DNA matches it firmly. Clone size is given for some rows only: seen once, a few or many times, or a class if the clone is expanded.

cdr3_nt: TGCGCCAGCAGCCCGGCGAACAGGGGGCGGGATGAAGCTTTCTTT
cdr3_aa: CASSPANRGRDEAFF
d_call: TRBD1
j_call: TRBJ1-1
v_call: TRBV5-1
clone_size: NA

cdr3_nt: TGTGCCAGCAGTGCCCGAGCGGGGGCGAGAACTGAAGCTTTCTTT
cdr3_aa: CASSARAGARTEAFF
d_call: NA
j_call: TRBJ1-1
v_call: TRBV28
clone_size: once

cdr3_nt: TGCGCCAGCAGTCAACTCGGGACAGGGTGGAAGGACCCTAATTCACCCCTCCACTTT
cdr3_aa: CASSQLGTGWKDPNSPLHF
d_call: TRBD1
j_call: TRBJ1-6
v_call: TRBV23-1
clone_size: NA

cdr3_nt: TGTGCCAGCAGCCCCTTTCGAGAGGCCGGGGAGCTGTTTTTT
cdr3_aa: CASSPFREAGELFF
d_call: NA
j_call: TRBJ2-2
v_call: TRBV7-7
clone_size: few

cdr3_nt: TGTGCCAGCCCTCCGAGGGGGACAAAGCATTCACCCCTCCACTTT
cdr3_aa: CASPPRGTKHSPLHF
d_call: NA
j_call: TRBJ1-6
v_call: TRBV28
clone_size: NA

cdr3_nt: TGTGCCAGCAGCTCGCCGGACAGGCTTAACTATGGCTACACCTTC
cdr3_aa: CASSSPDRLNYGYTF
d_call: TRBD1
j_call: TRBJ1-2
v_call: TRBV5-5
clone_size: once

cdr3_nt: TGTGCCAGCAGTGCTATTGGGGACAGGGTCCCGAATTCACCCCTCCACTTT
cdr3_aa: CASSAIGDRVPNSPLHF
d_call: TRBD1
j_call: TRBJ1-6
v_call: TRBV6-1
clone_size: NA

cdr3_nt: TGTGCCAGCAGCTTACCGACACCATCTAACTATGGCTACACCTTC
cdr3_aa: CASSLPTPSNYGYTF
d_call: NA
j_call: TRBJ1-2
v_call: TRBV11-2
clone_size: NA

cdr3_nt: TGCGCCAGCAGCTACTATGGGACACCCCAAGAGACCCAGTACTTC
cdr3_aa: CASSYYGTPQETQYF
d_call: NA
j_call: TRBJ2-5
v_call: TRBV5-1
clone_size: NA

cdr3_nt: TGCAGCGTTGAAGGGAGTCGAGTCCAGGGTTGGAGTCCTTCCGAGACCCAGTACTTC
cdr3_aa: CSVEGSRVQGWSPSETQYF
d_call: NA
j_call: TRBJ2-5
v_call: TRBV29-1
clone_size: NA

cdr3_nt: TGCAGCGTTGAGGGCAGGGCCGGGGCCAACGTCCTGACTTTC
cdr3_aa: CSVEGRAGANVLTF
d_call: NA
j_call: TRBJ2-6
v_call: TRBV29-1
clone_size: NA

cdr3_nt: TGTGCCAGCAGCTTAGAAGCCCGAGTTTCCTATGGCTACACCTTC
cdr3_aa: CASSLEARVSYGYTF
d_call: NA
j_call: TRBJ1-2
v_call: TRBV7-2
clone_size: NA

cdr3_nt: TGTGCCAGCAGTTTATCCAACAGGGGCCCGAACACCGGGGAGCTGTTTTTT
cdr3_aa: CASSLSNRGPNTGELFF
d_call: TRBD1
j_call: TRBJ2-2
v_call: TRBV27
clone_size: NA

cdr3_nt: TGCGCCAGCAGCCAAGACAGACCTGGAAACACCATATATTTT
cdr3_aa: CASSQDRPGNTIYF
d_call: NA
j_call: TRBJ1-3
v_call: TRBV5-1
clone_size: NA

cdr3_nt: TGTGCCAGCTCACCAGGGCAGGGCCCTAACTATGGCTACACCTTC
cdr3_aa: CASSPGQGPNYGYTF
d_call: NA
j_call: TRBJ1-2
v_call: TRBV18
clone_size: NA